The 31 T cell receptor beta chains in this list originate from one sample, sequenced in a study of cytomegalovirus exposure and HLA in healthy donors. The PCR contained 60 Vbeta and 13 Jbeta primers. Profiled with immunoSEQ multiplex PCR; TCRdb holds only in-frame clones, not every one. The sample table includes 100,000 to 150,000 clones. The specimen was PBMCs. These receptors came from a man aged 18 to 35 in good health and CMV-seronegative.

The J gene is TRBJ2-5, the V gene TRBV29-1, with 10 bases matching TRBD2. CDR1 is SQVTM and CDR2 is ANQGSEA in the germline V gene. V lost 7 bases to trimming and J lost 7 bases; unmatched junction nucleotides: 6. The CDR3 loop spans 12 amino acids. CDR3 bases: TGCAGCGCTCGACTAGCGGGTTTGACCCAGTACTTC. Amino acid sequence: CSARLAGLTQYF.

The chain uses TRBV11-3 and TRBJ1-2; the match to TRBD1 covers 8 bases. After removal of 6 bases from V and 6 bases from J, the junction contained 3 bases not matched to a gene. Looked up from germline, CDR1 is SGHNT and CDR2 is YENEEA. The CDR3 is made up of 12 amino acids. CDR3 loop: CASSMTGDGYTF. CDR3 bases: TGTGCCAGCAGTATGACAGGGGATGGCTACACCTTC.

The J gene is TRBJ1-5, the V gene TRBV4-3; the D is unclear. V lost 0 bases, J lost 7 bases, and 10 bases lay in between. There are 14 residues in the CDR3. Germline CDR1 LGHNA, CDR2 YSLEER. The CDR3 DNA reads TGCGCCAGCAGCCAAGAGTACCACATACAGCCCCAGCATTTT. As protein: CASSQEYHIQPQHF.

V is TRBV27 and J is TRBJ1-2, with 9 bases that match TRBD1. The CDR3 contains 14 residues. Germline CDR1 reads MNHEY; CDR2 reads SMNVEV (reference sequence). V shed 2 bases and J 6 bases; nucleotides not matched to a gene: 4. The CDR3 coding sequence is TGTGCCAGCAGTTTAAGACAGGGGGGGGATGGCTACACCTTC. This translates into CASSLRQGGDGYTF.

The gene calls are TRBV19 and TRBJ1-5, with D perhaps matching TRBD1 (6 bases). CDR3 length: 14 residues. Per germline, CDR1 LNHDA and CDR2 SQIVND (reference sequence). Trimming removed 7 bases from V and 7 bases from J, with 17 bases in between. The CDR3 here is CASNSLDSRQPQHF. DNA of the CDR3: TGTGCCAGTAACTCCTTGGACAGTCGCCAGCCCCAGCATTTT.

CDR3: CASSPAGAYYEQYF. CDR3 coding DNA: TGTGCCAGCAGCCCAGCGGGGGCATACTACGAGCAGTACTTC. The chain uses TRBV7-9 and TRBJ2-7, with TRBD2 identical over 8 bases. Germline CDR1 is SEHNR and CDR2 is FQNEAQ (reference sequence). The trim removed 5 bases at V and 3 bases at J, leaving 6 bases unmatched. The CDR3 covers 14 residues.

The chain carries TRBV6-5 and TRBJ2-7; 7 nucleotides align to TRBD1. This CDR3 contains 13 residues. CDR1 and CDR2 (germline): MNHEY, SVGAGI. V gave up 8 bases and J gave up 3 bases; unmatched junction bases: 7. The CDR3 loop reads CASGRGRHYEQYF. As DNA, the CDR3 is TGTGCCAGCGGTAGGGGGCGCCACTACGAGCAGTACTTC.

The chain combines TRBV4-2 with TRBJ2-7; 9 bases are a match to TRBD2. The V gene's germline CDR1 is LGHNA and CDR2 YNFKEQ. Trimming removed 1 base from V and 3 bases from J; junction bases left unmatched: 7. This CDR3 region has 16 residues. This chain's CDR3 is CASSQGQGTSSYEQYF. The CDR3 nucleotides are TGTGCCAGCAGCCAAGGTCAAGGGACTAGCAGCTACGAGCAGTACTTC.

The chain carries TRBV6-5 and TRBJ1-1; D perhaps matches TRBD1 (5 bases). The CDR3 is made up of 14 amino acids. From germline, CDR1 is MNHEY and CDR2 SVGAGI. V lost 6 bases, J lost 0 bases, and 11 bases lay in between. CDR3 nucleotides: TGTGCCAGCAGGGCAGGGCTAATGAACACTGAAGCTTTCTTT. Protein product: CASRAGLMNTEAFF.

The chain has TRBV19 and TRBJ1-5, with unresolved D. CDR1 and CDR2 from the germline V gene are LNHDA and SQIVND (reference sequence). CDR3 length: 14 residues. With 1 base removed from V and 0 bases from J, the gap between germline ends came to 4 bases. CDR3 DNA: TGTGCCAGTAGTATAGCTGTTAGCAATCAGCCCCAGCATTTT. The encoded protein is CASSIAVSNQPQHF.

CDR3 in amino acids: CASSLDQVGGRYF. In nucleotides, the CDR3 is TGTGCCAGCAGCTTGGACCAGGTGGGGGGGCGGTACTTC. The J gene is TRBJ2-7, the V gene TRBV5-4, with D possibly being TRBD2 (7 bases). The CDR3 is 13 residues long. The germline V gene has CDR1 SGHNT and CDR2 YYREEE (reference sequence). Trimming pared 0 bases from V and 12 bases from J, leaving 16 bases between. The whole variable domain, filled in from reference TRBV5-4 and TRBJ2-7, reads ETGVTQSPTHLIKTRGQQVTLRCSSQSGHNTVSWYQQALGQGPQFIFQYYREEENGRGNFPPRFSGLQFPNYSSELNVNALELDDSALYLCASSLDQVGGRYFGPGTRLTVT.

The rearrangement joins TRBV10-3 to TRBJ1-2, with 10 bases aligning to TRBD1. The CDR3 extends over 14 amino acids. V lost 8 bases and J lost 10; bases outside the gene matches: 13. Germline loops: CDR1 ENHRY, CDR2 SYGVKD. CDR3 in amino acids: CAIAGTGDIRVYTF. The CDR3, as DNA: TGTGCCATCGCGGGGACAGGGGACATAAGGGTCTACACCTTC.

The chain links TRBV6-5 to TRBJ2-1; tentative D call: TRBD2 (5 bases). V was clipped by 7 bases and J by 13 bases, with 20 bases between them. This CDR3 contains 13 residues. Germline loops: CDR1 MNHEY, CDR2 SVGAGI. The CDR3 is CASTHRGSREQFF. CDR3 nucleotides: TGTGCCAGCACTCATAGAGGGAGTAGGGAACAGTTCTTC.

The chain joins TRBV28 to TRBJ1-1, with 9 nucleotides matching TRBD1. CDR1 and CDR2 from the germline V gene are MDHEN and SYDVKM. The V segment lost 8 bases and the J segment 5 bases; nucleotides outside the gene matches: 9. The CDR3 loop spans 14 amino acids. CDR3 loop: CASGKGQGWTEAFF. DNA of the CDR3: TGTGCCAGCGGAAAGGGACAGGGATGGACTGAAGCTTTCTTT.

The V gene is TRBV5-6, the J gene TRBJ2-1, with 7 positions matching TRBD2. Germline V gene sequence: CDR1 SGHDT, CDR2 YYEEEE. The CDR3 is 15 amino acids. With V trimmed by 4 bases and J by 7 bases, 11 bases remained unmatched. The CDR3 region has the DNA TGTGCCAGCAGCCCGGGTGGCGGGAGAGGAAATGAGCAGTTCTTC. Residues: CASSPGGGRGNEQFF.

The CDR3 reads CAISERGEWTGDHEQYF. The CDR3, as DNA: TGTGCCATCAGTGAGAGAGGGGAGTGGACAGGGGACCACGAGCAGTACTTC. The J gene is TRBJ2-7, the V gene TRBV10-3, with 9 bases fitting TRBD1. With V trimmed by 2 bases and J by 5 bases, 13 bases remained unmatched. This CDR3 contains 17 residues. Germline V gene data show CDR1 as ENHRY and CDR2 as SYGVKD.

J is TRBJ1-4 and V is TRBV6-5; D gene unclear. The CDR3 has 13 amino acids. Germline V lookup: CDR1 MNHEY, CDR2 SVGAGI. The V and J ends lost 2 bases and 8 bases respectively, with 9 bases between them. CDR3 DNA sequence: TGTGCCAGCAGTTACGAGGGCGGGGAAAAACTGTTTTTT. It encodes CASSYEGGEKLFF.

This chain connects TRBV5-4 to TRBJ2-3; 10 positions agree with TRBD2. The V gene end was trimmed by 4 bases and the J gene end by 0 bases; junction bases not matched to a gene: 2. Germline values: CDR1 SGHNT, CDR2 YYREEE (reference sequence). The CDR3 consists of 15 residues. For the CDR3, the DNA is TGTGCCAGCAGCCGGACTAGCGGAAGCACAGATACGCAGTATTTT. This encodes CASSRTSGSTDTQYF. The full variable domain, completed using reference TRBV5-4 and TRBJ2-3, is ETGVTQSPTHLIKTRGQQVTLRCSSQSGHNTVSWYQQALGQGPQFIFQYYREEENGRGNFPPRFSGLQFPNYSSELNVNALELDDSALYLCASSRTSGSTDTQYFGPGTRLTVL.

J is TRBJ2-2 and V is TRBV28, with TRBD2 identical over 12 bases. The CDR3 has 15 residues. Germline CDR1 and CDR2: MDHEN and SYDVKM. The J segment lost 2 bases and the V segment lost 11 bases, leaving 6 bases of the junction unmatched. Written as DNA, the CDR3 is TGTGCCCACCGGACTAGCGGGGTAAACACCGGGGAGCTGTTTTTT. It is translated as CAHRTSGVNTGELFF.

CDR3 DNA: TGTGCCAGCAGCTTGGGGGGCAACGATAATTCACCCCTCCACTTT. This sequence encodes CASSLGGNDNSPLHF. V and J are TRBV5-4 and TRBJ1-6, with D maybe TRBD1 (5 bases). V was clipped by 0 bases and J by 5 bases, with 9 bases between them. The CDR3 runs 15 residues. The germline V gene encodes CDR1 SGHNT and CDR2 YYREEE (reference sequence).

V and J are TRBV28 and TRBJ2-2, with TRBD1 matching over 11 bases. This CDR3 spans 14 amino acids. Germline values: CDR1 MDHEN, CDR2 SYDVKM. With 5 bases clipped from V and 6 bases from J, the junction kept 2 bases outside the gene matches. CDR3 residues: CASSRTGGSGELFF. Here the CDR3 DNA reads TGTGCCAGCAGTAGGACAGGGGGCTCCGGGGAGCTGTTTTTT. Combining the CDR3 with reference TRBV28 and TRBJ2-2 gives the whole variable domain DVKVTQSSRYLVKRTGEKVFLECVQDMDHENMFWYRQDPGLGLRLIYFSYDVKMKEKGDIPEGYSVSREKKERFSLILESASTNQTSMYLCASSRTGGSGELFFGEGSRLTVL.

This sequence joins TRBV4-1 and TRBJ2-5, with 8 bases identical to TRBD1. The better agreement between TRBJ2-7 and the DNA end casts doubt on the J call. The CDR3 totals 14 residues. Germline lookup yields CDR1 MGHRA and CDR2 YSYEKL. Written as DNA, the CDR3 is TGCGCCAGCAGCCGTGACAGGGGAACCTACGAGCAGTACTTC. Its translation is CASSRDRGTYEQYF.

The chain has TRBV4-1 and TRBJ1-1, with D maybe TRBD1 (5 bases). CDR1 is MGHRA and CDR2 is YSYEKL in the germline V gene. V was cut by 3 bases and J by 5 bases, with 19 bases left in between. This CDR3 spans 16 amino acids. CDR3 region: CASSHPGTPSRTEAFF. As DNA, the CDR3 is TGCGCCAGCAGCCATCCCGGGACTCCCAGTAGGACTGAAGCTTTCTTT.

The chain uses TRBV7-8 and TRBJ1-2; 9 nucleotides align to TRBD1. The CDR3 covers 14 residues. J gave up 7 bases and V 5 bases, and 8 bases lay outside the gene matches. Per germline, CDR1 SGHVS and CDR2 FQNEAQ. CDR3 in amino acids: CASSGDRVGVGYTF. The CDR3 coding sequence is TGTGCCAGCAGCGGGGACAGGGTGGGAGTTGGCTACACCTTC.

The CDR3 nucleotides read TGTGCCAGCAGCCTTACAGGAGCCGAGCAGTACTTC. Its translation: CASSLTGAEQYF. The chain uses TRBV9 and TRBJ2-7, with D perhaps matching TRBD1 (5 bases). From germline, CDR1 is SGDLS and CDR2 YYNGEE. V lost 4 bases, J lost 6 bases, and 11 bases lay in between. The CDR3 is made up of 12 amino acids.

The chain couples TRBV12-5 to TRBJ2-2, with 13 nucleotides matching TRBD2. Germline assignment: CDR1 LGHNT and CDR2 FRNRAP. The J segment lost 3 bases and the V segment lost 5 bases, leaving 3 bases of the junction unmatched. The CDR3 has 16 residues. CDR3 DNA: TGTGCTAGTGGTAAGACTAGCGGGAGGTACACCGGGGAGCTGTTTTTT. Protein product: CASGKTSGRYTGELFF.

In DNA, the CDR3 is TGCGCCAGCAGCTTGTATAGGGGACAGGGCACAGATACGCAGTATTTT. It codes for CASSLYRGQGTDTQYF. The chain has TRBV5-1 and TRBJ2-3, with 8 bases lining up with TRBD1. V dropped 1 base and J dropped 1; count of bases not matched to a gene: 5. The CDR3 sequence is 16 residues long. Germline V gene data show CDR1 as SGHRS and CDR2 as YFSETQ.

The CDR3 region is CASSPQDYEQYF. The CDR3 DNA reads TGTGCCAGCAGTCCCCAGGACTACGAGCAGTACTTC. The J gene is TRBJ2-7, the V gene TRBV2; no reliable D call. The germline V and J ends were trimmed by 5 bases and 3 bases, with 8 bases remaining between them. This CDR3 is built from 12 residues. Per germline, CDR1 SNHLY and CDR2 FYNNEI.

This chain's CDR3 is CASRAANGGELFF. CDR3 bases: TGTGCTAGTAGAGCGGCGAATGGCGGGGAGCTGTTTTTT. This chain joins TRBV12-5 and TRBJ2-2; possible D gene TRBD2, 5 bases. The CDR3 extends over 13 amino acids. Per germline, CDR1 LGHNT and CDR2 FRNRAP. V shed 8 bases and J shed 7 bases, with 14 bases lying between them.

This chain joins TRBV19 and TRBJ2-3; 9 bases are a match to TRBD2. Trimming at V came to 4 bases and at J to 2 bases, leaving 7 bases not matched to a gene. The CDR3 has 16 residues. From germline, CDR1 is LNHDA and CDR2 SQIVND (reference sequence). Written as DNA, the CDR3 is TGTGCCAGTAGTACCCTTCTAGCGGGGTTCACAGATACGCAGTATTTT. It encodes CASSTLLAGFTDTQYF.

The V gene is TRBV4-3, the J gene TRBJ2-5; 10 nucleotides agree with TRBD2. J lost 5 bases, V lost 1 base, and 7 bases had no gene match. From germline, CDR1 is LGHNA and CDR2 YSLEER. The CDR3 is 16 residues long. The CDR3 DNA is TGCGCCAGCAGCCAAGCCAGCGGGAGGGCCGGGGAGACCCAGTACTTC. This translates into CASSQASGRAGETQYF.